A single sample is the source of the 27 T cell receptor beta chains below, sequenced in a study of vaccination and CD4 T cells after COVID-19. Cultured CD4+ T cells had their DNA profiled by the Oncomine TCR Beta short-read assay. TCRdb called the PCR reads again in MiXCR, with one record for every CDR3 protein. Of around 6,400 distinct CDR3 sequences detected, about 44% appear once; the ten largest clones hold about a quarter. Regarding treatment: approximately nine-day PBMC culture with coronavirus spike peptide pools or control peptides (ViraFEST assay). Pre-COVID-19 pandemic sampling (2011-2018) yielded the unexposed donor's CD4+ T cells. Their antigens remain unidentified. Sample: CD4+ T cells from blood, cultured in vitro. All receptors derive from a human donor in good health.

The chain links TRBV15 to TRBJ2-2, with D uncertain. Germline-derived CDR1 and CDR2 are LNHNV and YYDKDF (reference sequence). V lost 4 bases and J lost 0, with 12 bases in between. The CDR3 extends over 16 amino acids. DNA of the CDR3: TGTGCCACCAGCACGAGGACGGTTTCGAACACCGGGGAGCTGTTTTTT. This gives the protein CATSTRTVSNTGELFF.

The gene calls are TRBV19 and TRBJ1-3; weak D call: TRBD1 (6 bases). Trimming removed 10 bases from V and 2 bases from J, with 12 bases in between. The germline CDR1 and CDR2 sequences are LNHDA and SQIVND (reference sequence). The CDR3 length is 13 residues. The CDR3: CATYRAPGNTIYF. CDR3 in DNA: TGTGCCACGTACAGGGCGCCTGGAAACACCATATATTTT.

The chain recombines TRBV20-1 with TRBJ1-3, with D possibly TRBD1 on 6 matching bases. With 6 bases removed from V and 2 bases from J, the gap between germline ends came to 20 bases. Germline lookup yields CDR1 DFQATT and CDR2 SNEGSKA (reference sequence). The CDR3 extends over 16 amino acids. CDR3 loop: CSAASGGDHAGNTIYF. DNA of the CDR3: TGCAGTGCGGCATCGGGGGGCGACCACGCTGGAAACACCATATATTTT.

The chain has TRBV7-2 and TRBJ2-2, with TRBD2 matching 11 bases. CDR3 length: 17 residues. Germline V gives CDR1 SGHTA, CDR2 FQGNSA. The V and J ends lost 4 bases and 7 bases, in that order; junction bases with no gene match: 11. The CDR3 is CASSSTISGGANGELFF. The CDR3 DNA is TGTGCCAGCAGCTCGACAATTAGCGGGGGGGCTAACGGGGAGCTGTTTTTT.

The chain is built from TRBV19 and TRBJ1-2; D remains ambiguous. The CDR3 covers 16 residues. Germline assignment: CDR1 LNHDA and CDR2 SQIVND (reference sequence). V lost 3 bases, J lost 5 bases, and 19 bases lay in between. In DNA form, the CDR3 reads TGTGCCAGTAGTATTGGCCCCAACGCTCCGGGGTATGGCTACACCTTC. It specifies CASSIGPNAPGYGYTF.

The chain employs TRBV28 and TRBJ1-2; 8 bases line up with TRBD1. V dropped 1 base and J dropped 4; count of bases not matched to a gene: 5. The CDR3 is made up of 15 amino acids. Germline values: CDR1 MDHEN, CDR2 SYDVKM. CDR3 region: CASSLYGTGFYGYTF. For the CDR3, the DNA is TGTGCCAGCAGTTTATATGGGACAGGATTCTATGGCTACACCTTC.

V gene TRBV6-1 combines with J gene TRBJ2-2; 10 bases map to TRBD2. This CDR3 spans 19 amino acids. The germline gives CDR1 MNHNS, CDR2 SASEGT. V lost 6 bases, J lost 6 bases, and 19 bases stayed unmatched. The CDR3: CASRKSLSSGGFSPGELFF. The CDR3 region has the DNA TGTGCCAGCAGGAAATCACTTTCTAGCGGGGGTTTTAGCCCCGGGGAGCTGTTTTTT.

V is TRBV20-1 and J is TRBJ2-1, with TRBD2 as a possible D gene (5 bases). The CDR3 extends over 14 amino acids. The V end was cut by 5 bases, the J end by 8 bases, with 19 bases between. The germline V gene encodes CDR1 DFQATT and CDR2 SNEGSKA (reference sequence). CDR3 in DNA: TGCAGTGCTGAGGACTCTCTGGGCCCCCATGAGCAGTTCTTC. Its protein product is CSAEDSLGPHEQFF.

The chain carries TRBV15 and TRBJ2-5; perhaps TRBD1 as D (5 bases). There are 14 residues in the CDR3. CDR1 and CDR2 from the germline V gene are LNHNV and YYDKDF (reference sequence). V dropped 0 bases and J dropped 1 base, with 6 bases sitting between them. DNA of the CDR3: TGTGCCACCAGCAGAGAAGGGGTCCAAGAGACCCAGTACTTC. Its protein is CATSREGVQETQYF.

This chain links TRBV5-1 with TRBJ2-5; D may be TRBD2 (6 bases). The DNA end is a closer match to TRBJ2-7, so the J assignment may be wrong. Germline CDR1 is SGHRS and CDR2 is YFSETQ. This CDR3 is 12 amino acids long. This CDR3 is CASSGGADEQYF. DNA of the CDR3: TGCGCCAGCAGTGGCGGGGCTGACGAGCAGTACTTC.

The chain carries TRBV27 and TRBJ2-7; D not resolved. Between the trimmed V and J ends, which lost 3 bases and 4 bases, there was a span of 10 bases. This CDR3 has 13 residues. Germline assignment: CDR1 MNHEY and CDR2 SMNVEV (reference sequence). CDR3 DNA sequence: TGTGCCAGCAGTTTTTCCCCTCTGTACGAGCAGTACTTC. This sequence encodes CASSFSPLYEQYF.

The J gene is TRBJ1-2, the V gene TRBV2; D perhaps matches TRBD1 (6 bases). This CDR3 region has 12 residues. The V gene lost 8 bases and the J gene lost 4 bases, with 11 bases spanning the gap. CDR1 and CDR2 (germline): SNHLY, FYNNEI. This CDR3 reads CASQPDSYGYTF. In DNA, the CDR3 is TGTGCCAGCCAACCGGACAGCTATGGCTACACCTTC. Together with reference TRBV2 and TRBJ1-2, the CDR3 gives the full variable domain: EPEVTQTPSHQVTQMGQEVILRCVPISNHLYFYWYRQILGQKVEFLVSFYNNEISEKSEIFDDQFSVERPDGSNFTLKIRSTKLEDSAMYFCASQPDSYGYTFGSGTRLTVV.

This rearrangement joins TRBV20-1 to TRBJ2-5; D remains unclear. There are 12 residues in the CDR3. From germline, CDR1 is DFQATT and CDR2 SNEGSKA (reference sequence). V gave up 3 bases and J gave up 2 bases, with 7 bases separating them. The CDR3 protein is CSASFGQETQYF. In DNA form, the CDR3 reads TGCAGTGCTAGTTTCGGTCAAGAGACCCAGTACTTC.

The sample holds a few counts of this clonotype. The chain has TRBV7-9 and TRBJ1-1; D remains unclear. Germline V lookup: CDR1 SEHNR, CDR2 FQNEAQ (reference sequence). The CDR3 contains 14 residues. Trimming cost V 2 bases and J 0 bases, with 7 bases left between them. The CDR3 loop reads CASSLSAVNTEAFF. CDR3 sequence (DNA): TGTGCCAGCAGCTTATCGGCAGTGAACACTGAAGCTTTCTTT. Full variable domain (outside the CDR3, taken from reference TRBV7-9 and TRBJ1-1): DTGVSQNPRHKITKRGQNVTFRCDPISEHNRLYWYRQTLGQGPEFLTYFQNEAQLEKSRLLSDRFSAERPKGSFSTLEIQRTEQGDSAMYLCASSLSAVNTEAFFGQGTRLTVV.

The chain joins TRBV6-1 to TRBJ1-2; D not certain. CDR1 MNHNS and CDR2 SASEGT come from the germline V gene. This CDR3 is built from 12 residues. Deletions cut 7 bases from V and 0 bases from J, with 6 bases between. The CDR3 loop reads CASMVPNYGYTF. In DNA form, the CDR3 reads TGTGCCAGCATGGTCCCTAACTATGGCTACACCTTC.

The chain's CDR3 is CASRLDSWRENEQYF. The CDR3 DNA is TGTGCCAGCAGGTTGGACTCTTGGCGGGAAAACGAGCAGTACTTC. V and J are TRBV7-8 and TRBJ2-7; a weak D match, TRBD2 (6 bases). Trimming took 6 bases from V and 5 from J, leaving 20 bases between them. This CDR3 region has 15 residues. Germline V CDR1 and CDR2: SGHVS, FQNEAQ.

This clonotype turned up a few times. The chain links TRBV20-1 to TRBJ1-2, with a weak D call TRBD1 (5 bases). The CDR3 has 15 residues. V was shortened by 5 bases and J by 0 bases, with 16 bases between the two germline ends. Germline-derived CDR1 and CDR2 are DFQATT and SNEGSKA (reference sequence). CDR3 in DNA: TGCAGTGCTTCCCTGGGACTGAGAGCTAACTATGGCTACACCTTC. Amino acids: CSASLGLRANYGYTF.

The chain combines TRBV28 with TRBJ1-6; a possible D gene is TRBD1 (5 bases). There are 16 residues in the CDR3. From germline, CDR1 is MDHEN and CDR2 SYDVKM. V lost 2 bases and J lost 10, with 18 bases in between. CDR3 sequence: CASSLTFLRGRSPLHF. The CDR3 DNA is TGTGCCAGCAGTTTAACATTTCTGAGGGGCAGATCACCCCTCCACTTT.

V and J are TRBV20-1 and TRBJ1-1, with a tentative D call TRBD1 (6 bases). Trimming removed 5 bases at V and 1 base at J, with 8 bases between. The CDR3 length is 12 residues. Germline V gene lookup returns CDR1 DFQATT and CDR2 SNEGSKA (reference sequence). CDR3 in amino acids: CSALTGNTEAFF. CDR3 DNA sequence: TGCAGTGCTTTGACAGGGAACACTGAAGCTTTCTTT.

The rearrangement uses TRBV2 and TRBJ2-1, with 11 nucleotides matching TRBD2. The V gene end was trimmed by 3 bases and the J gene end by 4 bases; junction bases not matched to a gene: 5. Germline assignment: CDR1 SNHLY and CDR2 FYNNEI. This CDR3 has 16 amino acids. Here the CDR3 DNA reads TGTGCCAGCAGTGAGAAGGGACTAGCGGCTTACAATGAGCAGTTCTTC. The encoded protein is CASSEKGLAAYNEQFF.

The gene calls are TRBV28 and TRBJ1-2, with 7 bases aligning to TRBD1. The V segment lost 4 bases and the J segment 8 bases; nucleotides outside the gene matches: 19. The CDR3 sequence is 17 residues long. CDR1 is MDHEN, CDR2 SYDVKM, per germline. CDR3 sequence (DNA): TGTGCCAGCAGTTCCCACAAGATGGGAGGGACAGTGGGGGGCTACACCTTC. Translated, it gives CASSSHKMGGTVGGYTF.

The J gene is TRBJ1-2, the V gene TRBV6-1, with D perhaps TRBD1 (5 bases). The V and J ends lost 1 base and 5 bases respectively, with 11 bases between them. Germline loops: CDR1 MNHNS, CDR2 SASEGT. The CDR3 spans 14 residues. CDR3 DNA sequence: TGTGCCAGCAGTGAAGGGGGGAAGGGGTATGGCTACACCTTC. This gives the protein CASSEGGKGYGYTF.

The chain has TRBV19 and TRBJ1-1; TRBD1 matches 7 bases. J was trimmed by 6 bases and V by 7 bases; bases with no gene match: 8. Germline CDR1 and CDR2: LNHDA and SQIVND (reference sequence). This CDR3 comprises 13 residues. The CDR3 DNA is TGTGCCAGTACCCAGGGGGGGTGGGCTGAAGCTTTCTTT. It is translated as CASTQGGWAEAFF.

A single count supports this clonotype. V usage is TRBV7-9 and J usage is TRBJ1-2; D is undetermined. Germline-derived CDR1 and CDR2 are SEHNR and FQNEAQ (reference sequence). This CDR3 is 14 amino acids long. V lost 10 bases and J lost 1, with 16 bases in between. The CDR3 is CATSGIQSNYGYTF. CDR3 sequence (DNA): TGTGCCACCTCCGGGATACAGAGTAACTATGGCTACACCTTC. The variable domain in full, completed from reference TRBV7-9 and TRBJ1-2, reads DTGVSQNPRHKITKRGQNVTFRCDPISEHNRLYWYRQTLGQGPEFLTYFQNEAQLEKSRLLSDRFSAERPKGSFSTLEIQRTEQGDSAMYLCATSGIQSNYGYTFGSGTRLTVV.

The chain combines TRBV5-4 with TRBJ2-1, with 7 bases identical to TRBD2. In germline, CDR1 is SGHNT, CDR2 YYREEE (reference sequence). Trimming at V came to 0 bases and at J to 12 bases, leaving 6 bases not matched to a gene. This CDR3 is built from 13 residues. CDR3 coding DNA: TGTGCCAGCAGCTTGGTATGGGAGGGTGGGCAGTTCTTC. Amino acid sequence: CASSLVWEGGQFF.

This clonotype was seen just once. CDR3 residues: CAILVGGPGYTF. CDR3 nucleotides: TGTGCCATCCTAGTAGGGGGCCCTGGCTACACCTTC. The chain carries TRBV28 and TRBJ1-2; TRBD1 matches at 7 bases. The germline V gene encodes CDR1 MDHEN and CDR2 SYDVKM. The CDR3 consists of 12 residues. V trimming: 10 bases; J trimming: 7 bases; junction bases outside the gene matches: 9.

V usage is TRBV7-6 and J usage is TRBJ2-7; TRBD2 matches 10 bases. The V segment lost 2 bases and the J segment 2 bases; nucleotides outside the gene matches: 6. The CDR3 spans 16 residues. Per germline, CDR1 SGHVS and CDR2 FNYEAQ. For the CDR3, the DNA is TGTGCCAGCAGCTTAACTACTAGCGGGGCCCCCTACGAGCAGTACTTC. The encoded protein is CASSLTTSGAPYEQYF. Supplemented by reference TRBV7-6 and TRBJ2-7, the full variable domain reads GAGVSQSPRYKVTKRGQDVALRCDPISGHVSLYWYRQALGQGPEFLTYFNYEAQQDKSGLPNDRFSAERPEGSISTLTIQRTEQRDSAMYRCASSLTTSGAPYEQYFGPGTRLTVT.